Below are 11 T cell receptor beta chains sequenced from a single sample in a study of T-cell reconstitution after alpha-beta-depleted transplantation in children. Using unique molecular identifiers, the investigators prepared the TCRbeta library. MiXCR, run by TCRdb on the PCR reads, gives a single entry per CDR3 protein. The data show approximately 270,000 distinct CDR3 sequences, 20% to 30% seen once. The material was PBMCs, mostly from graft donor cells, obtained 360 days after TCRalphabeta/CD19-depleted stem cell transplant. Receptors were obtained from a female patient younger than 10 who had a stem cell transplant for congenital amegakaryocytic thrombocytopenia, so the T cells may come from the graft donor.

This clonotype was detected only a few times. The chain employs TRBV5-1 and TRBJ1-2, with TRBD1 identical over 7 bases. The germline gives CDR1 SGHRS, CDR2 YFSETQ. V lost 3 bases, J lost 4 bases, and 3 bases stayed unmatched. There are 13 residues in the CDR3. CDR3 loop: CASSSGQPYGYTF. CDR3 sequence (DNA): TGCGCCAGCAGCTCGGGACAGCCCTATGGCTACACCTTC.

The chain recombines TRBV7-2 with TRBJ2-1; 8 nucleotides line up with TRBD2. Germline V gives CDR1 SGHTA, CDR2 FQGNSA. V dropped 5 bases and J dropped 0; count of bases not matched to a gene: 9. The CDR3 totals 17 residues. CDR3 region: CASSSRGSGSSYNEQFF. The CDR3 bases are TGTGCCAGCAGCAGCCGTGGGAGCGGGAGCTCCTACAATGAGCAGTTCTTC.

The rearrangement links TRBV7-2 to TRBJ1-2; a weak D match, TRBD1 (6 bases). Trimming took 2 bases from V and 4 from J, leaving 14 bases between them. The germline CDR1 and CDR2 sequences are SGHTA and FQGNSA. The CDR3 totals 15 residues. CDR3 amino acids: CASSLWDTGSYGYTF. Here the CDR3 DNA reads TGTGCCAGCAGCTTATGGGATACAGGGAGCTATGGCTACACCTTC. The entire variable domain, with the rest obtained from reference TRBV7-2 and TRBJ1-2, is as follows: GAGVSQSPSNKVTEKGKDVELRCDPISGHTALYWYRQSLGQGLEFLIYFQGNSAPDKSGLPSDRFSAERTGGSVSTLTIQRTQQEDSAVYLCASSLWDTGSYGYTFGSGTRLTVV.

V gene TRBV7-3 combines with J gene TRBJ2-2; D might be TRBD2 (6 bases). Germline loops: CDR1 SGHTA, CDR2 FQGTGA. V shed 8 bases and J shed 2 bases, with 9 bases lying between them. The CDR3 is made up of 13 amino acids. The CDR3 region has the DNA TGTGCCAGCCGGCGGGATAACACCGGGGAGCTGTTTTTT. This gives the protein CASRRDNTGELFF.

The V call is TRBV10-3, the J call TRBJ2-3; TRBD2 might be the D (6 bases). CDR1 is ENHRY, CDR2 SYGVKD, per germline. The CDR3 consists of 15 residues. V was shortened by 6 bases and J by 2 bases, with 15 bases between the two germline ends. CDR3 amino acids: CAIRKLAPTTDTQYF. DNA of the CDR3: TGTGCCATCAGAAAACTAGCCCCAACCACAGATACGCAGTATTTT.

V usage is TRBV20-1 and J usage is TRBJ1-5; possible D gene TRBD1, 6 bases. This CDR3 contains 13 residues. The germline CDR1 and CDR2 sequences are DFQATT and SNEGSKA (reference sequence). V gave up 6 bases and J gave up 2 bases, with 11 bases separating them. This chain's CDR3 is CSASGHRNQPQHF. The CDR3 region has the DNA TGCAGTGCCTCGGGACACCGCAATCAGCCCCAGCATTTT.

A few counts support this clonotype. The chain employs TRBV5-5 and TRBJ2-1, with D uncertain. Germline CDR1 and CDR2: SGHKS and YYEKEE (reference sequence). V shed 4 bases and J shed 6 bases, with 11 bases lying between them. CDR3 size: 13 residues. CDR3 amino acids: CASSPSPINEQFF. The CDR3 DNA reads as TGTGCCAGCAGCCCCTCCCCCATCAATGAGCAGTTCTTC.

This clonotype was counted a few times. The rearrangement uses TRBV5-4 and TRBJ2-1; 8 bases line up with TRBD1. The CDR3 consists of 15 residues. Germline V lookup: CDR1 SGHNT, CDR2 YYREEE (reference sequence). Trimming took 5 bases from V and 7 from J; bases not matched to a gene: 11. The DNA for the CDR3 is TGTGCCAGCAGACCGGACAGGGTTGTAAGGAATGAGCAGTTCTTC. Its translation is CASRPDRVVRNEQFF.

The chain carries TRBV19 and TRBJ2-1; the D call may be TRBD1 or TRBD2 (5 bases each). CDR1 is LNHDA and CDR2 is SQIVND in the germline V gene (reference sequence). V shed 3 bases and J shed 3 bases, with 12 bases lying between them. The CDR3 runs 15 residues. The CDR3 DNA sequence: TGTGCCAGTAGTATGTGGGGCGCGGGCTACAATGAGCAGTTCTTC. Its translation is CASSMWGAGYNEQFF.

This clonotype was counted at least ten times. The rearrangement joins TRBV12-3 or TRBV12-4 to TRBJ1-2; TRBD1 matches 9 bases. This CDR3 is 15 amino acids long. V trimming: 4 bases; J trimming: 1 base; junction bases outside the gene matches: 4. CDR3 residues: CASSSRTGDNYGYTF. The CDR3 DNA is TGTGCCAGCAGTTCGAGGACAGGGGATAACTATGGCTACACCTTC.

V is TRBV20-1 and J is TRBJ1-3; 9 nucleotides line up with TRBD1. The CDR3 covers 14 residues. The germline V gene has CDR1 DFQATT and CDR2 SNEGSKA (reference sequence). The trim removed 6 bases at V and 5 bases at J, leaving 8 bases unmatched. The CDR3 loop is CSATTGGTRNTIYF. The CDR3 DNA sequence: TGCAGTGCGACAACAGGGGGCACTAGAAACACCATATATTTT.